A selection of T cell receptor beta chains follows, all from one sample in a study of Tregs in tolerant kidney transplant recipients. The repertoire was sequenced with immunoSEQ multiplex PCR; TCRdb's copy has only in-frame clones and lacks some. The sample consists of 50,000 or so clones, roughly 89% of them appearing once. The sequencing here drew on CD8+ T cells from blood (PBMCs), taken 12 months after the transplant. The receptors were gathered from a human patient who received a combined kidney and bone marrow transplant. The graft donor may be the source of some T cells. The CDR3 runs from the conserved cysteine through the conserved F or W. The D gene is left open where the match is weak. Some rows have no size entry. The others give once, few or many, or a class for an expanded clone.

D	size	J	V	DNA	CDR3
.	.	TRBJ2-7	TRBV5-5	TGTGCCAGCAGCTTGGATGTAACCTACGAGCAGTACTTC	CASSLDVTYEQYF
TRBD2	.	TRBJ2-2	TRBV9	TGTGCCAGCAGCGGACTAGCGGATACCGGGGAGCTGTTTTTT	CASSGLADTGELFF
TRBD2	few	TRBJ2-1	TRBV7-3	TGTGCCAGCAGCCGCCTAGCGGGTCCGGATGAGCAGTTCTTC	CASSRLAGPDEQFF
.	.	TRBJ2-7	TRBV10-3	TGTGCCACGACTGCTTCCGGAGGGGAGCAGTACTTC	CATTASGGEQYF
TRBD2	.	TRBJ2-7	TRBV19	TGTGCCAGTAGTCCGTCCGGGGGACTAGTAAACCACGAGCAGTACTTC	CASSPSGGLVNHEQYF
TRBD1	.	TRBJ2-7	TRBV27	TGTGCCAGCAGTTTATCGTTCGGGACAGGGGGCGCGTGGGTCCCCGAGCAGTACTTC	CASSLSFGTGGAWVPEQYF
.	once	TRBJ1-5	TRBV6-5	TGTGCCAGCAGTTACTCTTATGATCAGCCCCAGCATTTT	CASSYSYDQPQHF
.	.	TRBJ1-3	TRBV7-2	TGTGCCAGCAGCTATAGACACCGCTCTGGAAACACCATATATTTT	CASSYRHRSGNTIYF
TRBD1	.	TRBJ2-7	TRBV6-5	TGTGCCAGCAGTTCGGACAGGGATCTTTACGAGCAGTACTTC	CASSSDRDLYEQYF
.	.	TRBJ1-1	TRBV7-9	TGTGCCAGCAGCTTAGCGGTCCAGTTGAACACTGAAGCTTTCTTT	CASSLAVQLNTEAFF
TRBD1	.	TRBJ1-5	TRBV15	TGTGCCACCAGCAGAGGCCCAGGGGGTATGAGAGGGCCCCAGCATTTT	CATSRGPGGMRGPQHF
TRBD1	.	TRBJ1-2	TRBV10-3	TGTGCCATCAGTGAAGGACAGGGCTATGGCTACACCTTC	CAISEGQGYGYTF
TRBD2	.	TRBJ2-3	TRBV9	TGTGCCAGCAGCGGGGGACTAGCTATTGTAGATACGCAGTATTTT	CASSGGLAIVDTQYF
.	once	TRBJ1-5	TRBV6-5	TGTGCCAGCAGTTTTTCACAGAATCAGCCCCAGCATTTT	CASSFSQNQPQHF
.	once	TRBJ2-5	TRBV19	TGTGCCAGTGGAGGGGGCATGGAGACCCAGTACTTC	CASGGGMETQYF
TRBD1	once	TRBJ1-5	TRBV19	TGTGCCAGTAGCCTTAAGGACAGGGTCCGCAATCAGCCCCAGCATTTT	CASSLKDRVRNQPQHF
.	.	TRBJ2-2	TRBV6-4	TGTGCCAGTAGTCGAGGGGAGGCCGGGGAGCTGTTTTTT	CASSRGEAGELFF
TRBD1	.	TRBJ1-1	TRBV27	TGTGCCAGCAGTTTATCCAGGGGGCATCTTGTCACTGAAGCTTTCTTT	CASSLSRGHLVTEAFF
.	few	TRBJ2-7	TRBV6-5	TGTGCCAGCAGTGAAGGACTCAGCTACGAGCAGTACTTC	CASSEGLSYEQYF
.	.	TRBJ2-2	TRBV10-3	TGTGCCATCACTCACTCTAGGGGGAACACCGGGGAGCTGTTTTTT	CAITHSRGNTGELFF
.	.	TRBJ2-7	TRBV5-4	TGTGCCAGCAGCGACAGCTCCTACGAGCAGTACTTC	CASSDSSYEQYF
.	.	TRBJ1-2	TRBV5-1	TGCGCCAGCAGACCCGGCAGGGGTAACTATGGCTACACCTTC	CASRPGRGNYGYTF
.	.	TRBJ2-1	TRBV7-6	TGTGCCAGCAGTTCCGAGGCCAATGAGCAGTTCTTC	CASSSEANEQFF
.	.	TRBJ1-5	TRBV7-9	TGTGCCAGCAGCCCGACGGCGGGGTCAGGCAATCAGCCCCAGCATTTT	CASSPTAGSGNQPQHF
.	.	TRBJ1-5	TRBV19	TGTGCCAGTAGCGGCAGGGCGAATCAGCCCCAGCATTTT	CASSGRANQPQHF
TRBD1	once	TRBJ2-7	TRBV10-3	TGTGCCATCAGAACACAGGGGAACGAGCAGTACTTC	CAIRTQGNEQYF
TRBD2	.	TRBJ2-7	TRBV10-3	TGTGCCATCAGTTTCGGACTAGCGGGGGGGAAATACGAGCAGTACTTC	CAISFGLAGGKYEQYF
TRBD1	.	TRBJ1-5	TRBV19	TGTGCCAGTAGTAAGGGACAGGGAGTACAGCCCCAGCATTTT	CASSKGQGVQPQHF
TRBD1	.	TRBJ2-3	TRBV27	TGTGCCAGCAGTTCGACAGGGGGCGGGACAGATACGCAGTATTTT	CASSSTGGGTDTQYF
.	.	TRBJ2-1	TRBV13	TGTGCCAGCAGCTTAGCCCTAGGGGTCGAGCAGTTCTTC	CASSLALGVEQFF
TRBD1	.	TRBJ2-7	TRBV4-1	TGCGCCAGCAGCGACCGACAGGGAAGCTCCTACGAGCAGTACTTC	CASSDRQGSSYEQYF
TRBD2	.	TRBJ2-7	TRBV6-4	TGTGCCAGCGCATCCGACCTCCTAGCGGCCGCCTCCTACGAGCAGTACTTC	CASASDLLAAASYEQYF
TRBD2	.	TRBJ2-7	TRBV4-1	TGCGCCAGCAGCCAAGAACCCAGGGAGGGCCTCGAGCAGTACTTC	CASSQEPREGLEQYF
.	.	TRBJ2-3	TRBV4-3	TGCGCCAGCAGCGCCGACGGGGTCGAAGGCACAGATACGCAGTATTTT	CASSADGVEGTDTQYF
TRBD2	.	TRBJ2-7	TRBV10-3	TGTGCCATCAGTGAGCTTACGGGAGGGACCTACGAGCAGTACTTC	CAISELTGGTYEQYF
TRBD1	.	TRBJ1-5	TRBV28	TGTGCCAGCAGTCCAGGGGGCGCCCAGCCCCAGCATTTT	CASSPGGAQPQHF
TRBD1	few	TRBJ2-7	TRBV6-5	TGTGCCAGCAGCGAGGGACAGGCCTACGAGCAGTACTTC	CASSEGQAYEQYF
.	.	TRBJ1-3	TRBV15	TGTGCCACCAGCGCGCTCCGAGAAGACACTGGAAACACCATATATTTT	CATSALREDTGNTIYF
.	few	TRBJ1-2	TRBV21-1	TGTGCCAGCAGCCTCCGGGACAGGGACTATGGCTACACCTTC	CASSLRDRDYGYTF
TRBD1	few	TRBJ1-5	TRBV27	TGTGCCAGCAGTTTGACTCACAGGGGGCTGAGTCAGCCCCAGCATTTT	CASSLTHRGLSQPQHF
TRBD1	.	TRBJ2-5	TRBV6-5	TGTGCCAGCAGTTACGGCAGGGGGCTCGGCGAGACCCAGTACTTC	CASSYGRGLGETQYF
TRBD2	once	TRBJ2-7	TRBV19	TGTGCCAGTAGTATAGCGGGTAGCGGGGAATTCTACGAGCAGTACTTC	CASSIAGSGEFYEQYF
TRBD1	.	TRBJ2-6	TRBV30	TGTGCCTGGAGTAAACTAGACAGGGGGATCTCTGGGGCCAACGTCCTGACTTTC	CAWSKLDRGISGANVLTF
.	.	TRBJ2-7	TRBV4-1	TGCGCCAGCAGCCCCGGAACGGGCTCCTACGAGCAGTACTTC	CASSPGTGSYEQYF
.	.	TRBJ2-1	TRBV14	TGTGCCAGCAGCCGTTACTACAATGAGCAGTTCTTC	CASSRYYNEQFF